The table lists the clone carrying this TCR beta chain with many counts. Thyroid surgery took place with no prior treatment in any patient. TCRdb recomputed clones from the PCR reads via MiXCR. The data show 25,000 to 30,000 clones, more than 25% seen once. The CDR3 runs 15 residues. V was clipped by 7 bases and J by 2 bases, with 20 bases between them. The germline gives CDR1 SQVTM, CDR2 ANQGSEA. This sample is drawn from a study of metastatic and nonmetastatic thyroid tumors. The V call is TRBV29-1, the J call TRBJ1-2, with no clear D. The specimen was blood. The TCR originated in a female donor with papillary thyroid cancer or a benign thyroid nodule (not recorded which). Some clones in this sample may be carry-over from other donors' samples. CDR3 loop: CSAMTPGGRNYGYTF. CDR3 in DNA: TGCAGCGCCATGACCCCGGGTGGGCGAAACTATGGCTACACCTTC.